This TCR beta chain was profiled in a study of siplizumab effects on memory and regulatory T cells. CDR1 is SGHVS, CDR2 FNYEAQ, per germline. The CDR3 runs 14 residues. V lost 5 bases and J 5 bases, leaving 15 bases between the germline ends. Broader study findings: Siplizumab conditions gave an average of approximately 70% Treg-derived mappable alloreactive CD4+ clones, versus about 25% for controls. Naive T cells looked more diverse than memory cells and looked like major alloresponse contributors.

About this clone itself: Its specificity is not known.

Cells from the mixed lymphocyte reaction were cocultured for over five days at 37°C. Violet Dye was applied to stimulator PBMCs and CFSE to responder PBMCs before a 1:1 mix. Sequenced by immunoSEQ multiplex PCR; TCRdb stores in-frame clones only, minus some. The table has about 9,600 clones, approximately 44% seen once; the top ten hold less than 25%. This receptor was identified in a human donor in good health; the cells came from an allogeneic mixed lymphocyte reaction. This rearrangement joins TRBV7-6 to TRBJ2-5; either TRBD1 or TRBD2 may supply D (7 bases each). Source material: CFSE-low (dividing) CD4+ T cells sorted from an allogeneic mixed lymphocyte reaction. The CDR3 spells CASSLFQGGETQYF. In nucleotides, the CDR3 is TGTGCCAGCAGCCTCTTTCAGGGGGGGGAGACCCAGTACTTC.